The clone carrying this TCR beta chain was detected only a few times. The data are from a study of identical twins. Trimming stripped 0 bases from V and 7 bases from J, with 13 bases between. The CDR3 has 14 residues. Germline values: CDR1 SGHTA, CDR2 FQGNSA. TCRdb itself ran the 5' RACE reads through MiXCR, one entry per CDR3 protein. The sample lists some 710,000 distinct CDR3 sequences; around 5.7% were seen once. Sequences were obtained from naive T cells sorted from blood. This TCR was recovered from a man between 18 and 35 years old in good health. V is TRBV7-2 and J is TRBJ2-7, with D unclear. The CDR3 reads CASSLARSIWEQYF. For the CDR3, the DNA is TGTGCCAGCAGCTTAGCGCGCTCCATCTGGGAGCAGTACTTC.